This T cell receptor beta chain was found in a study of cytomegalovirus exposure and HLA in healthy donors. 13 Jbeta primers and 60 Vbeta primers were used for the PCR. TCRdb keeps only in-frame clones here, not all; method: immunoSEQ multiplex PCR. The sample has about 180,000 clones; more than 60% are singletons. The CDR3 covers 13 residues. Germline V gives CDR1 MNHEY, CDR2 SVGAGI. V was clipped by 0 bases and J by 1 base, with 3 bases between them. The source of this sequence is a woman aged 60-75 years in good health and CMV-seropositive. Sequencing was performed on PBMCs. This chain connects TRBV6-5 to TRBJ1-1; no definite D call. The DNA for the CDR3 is TGTGCCAGCAGTTACTCTAAGAACACTGAAGCTTTCTTT. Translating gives CASSYSKNTEAFF.